One sample yielded the 10 T cell receptor beta chains listed below, sequenced in a study of blood T cell repertoires in COVID-19. Generated by immunoSEQ multiplex PCR, the TCRdb table keeps only in-frame clones and is missing some. The profile shows under 300,000 clones, around 86% of them singletons. The sequenced sample consisted of peripheral blood. All receptors come from a woman aged 25-40 years with active or convalescent COVID-19.

The V and J genes are TRBV14 and TRBJ1-1; 8 bases match TRBD1. CDR1 SGHDN and CDR2 FVKESK come from the germline V gene. CDR3 length: 12 amino acids. V was pared by 10 bases and J by 11 bases, with 12 bases of the junction left unmatched. The CDR3 is CANKTGDASAFF. The CDR3 DNA sequence: TGTGCCAACAAGACAGGGGACGCTTCGGCTTTCTTT.

CDR3 residues: CASSDDRVEAFF. The CDR3 DNA follows: TGTGCCAGCAGTGATGACAGGGTTGAAGCTTTCTTT. The rearrangement joins TRBV28 to TRBJ1-1; 7 bases map to TRBD1. CDR3 length equals 12 residues. The V segment lost 5 bases and the J segment 7 bases; nucleotides outside the gene matches: 4. Per the germline V gene, CDR1 is MDHEN and CDR2 is SYDVKM.

This sequence joins TRBV19 and TRBJ1-1; no firm D call. V was pared by 4 bases and J by 0 bases, with 9 bases between. This CDR3 is built from 14 residues. The germline V gene encodes CDR1 LNHDA and CDR2 SQIVND (reference sequence). CDR3 amino acids: CASSTYFMNTEAFF. CDR3 bases: TGTGCCAGTAGTACGTACTTTATGAACACTGAAGCTTTCTTT. The full variable domain, in which reference TRBV19 and TRBJ1-1 provide the parts outside the CDR3, is DGGITQSPKYLFRKEGQNVTLSCEQNLNHDAMYWYRQDPGQGLRLIYYSQIVNDFQKGDIAEGYSVSREKKESFPLTVTSAQKNPTAFYLCASSTYFMNTEAFFGQGTRLTVV.

The rearrangement links TRBV3-1 (or the pseudogene TRBV3-2) to TRBJ1-1; D not certain. Trimming cost V 4 bases and J 3 bases, with 15 bases left between them. The CDR3 covers 15 residues. CDR1 and CDR2 (germline): LGHDT, YNNKEL (reference sequence). The CDR3 bases are TGTGCCAGCAGCCCGAGCACGGGTTGGGACACTGAAGCTTTCTTT. Its protein product is CASSPSTGWDTEAFF.

CDR3 DNA sequence: TGTGCCAGCAGCCCGGACAGATACACAGATACGCAGTATTTT. Its translation is CASSPDRYTDTQYF. V gene TRBV7-3 combines with J gene TRBJ2-3, with D perhaps TRBD1 (6 bases). Germline V gene lookup returns CDR1 SGHTA and CDR2 FQGTGA. The CDR3 totals 14 residues. Between the trimmed V and J ends, which lost 5 bases and 2 bases, there was a span of 11 bases.

The chain recombines TRBV7-2 with TRBJ2-5; 13 positions agree with TRBD2. Germline V CDR1 and CDR2: SGHTA, FQGNSA. The CDR3 is made up of 17 amino acids. V trimming: 5 bases; J trimming: 1 base; junction bases outside the gene matches: 7. The CDR3 sequence is CASSSIRLAGGQETQYF. The CDR3 nucleotides read TGTGCCAGCAGCAGTATAAGACTAGCGGGGGGCCAAGAGACCCAGTACTTC.

The J gene is TRBJ2-7, the V gene TRBV28, with TRBD1 identical over 8 bases. The junction had 9 bases not matched to a gene; V was cut back by 8 bases and J by 6 bases. The CDR3 covers 13 residues. Germline CDR1 MDHEN, CDR2 SYDVKM. Written as DNA, the CDR3 is TGTGCCAGCTACAGACAGGGGATAGGCGAGCAGTACTTC. It is translated as CASYRQGIGEQYF.

The chain uses TRBV21-1 and TRBJ1-2. TRBV21-1 corresponds to a pseudogene. This CDR3 comprises 12 residues. CDR3 coding DNA: TGTGCCAGCACCCTCCCCCCCCGGGGCTACACCTTC. Protein product: CASTLPPRGYTF.

This chain connects TRBV7-9 to TRBJ1-4, with 7 bases that match TRBD1. CDR3 length equals 15 residues. Germline CDR1 reads SEHNR; CDR2 reads FQNEAQ (reference sequence). Trimming cost V 5 bases and J 7 bases; bases outside gene matches: 10. The CDR3, as DNA: TGTGCCAGCAGCCCGCCAGGGGGTTGGGGTGAAAAACTGTTTTTT. Translation gives CASSPPGGWGEKLFF.

The V call is TRBV29-1, the J call TRBJ1-2; 8 bases agree with TRBD1. Per germline, CDR1 SQVTM and CDR2 ANQGSEA. This CDR3 comprises 12 residues. V was clipped by 3 bases and J by 8 bases; unmatched bases: 5. The CDR3 spells CSVERTGYGYTF. The CDR3 nucleotides read TGCAGCGTTGAGCGGACAGGGTACGGCTACACCTTC.